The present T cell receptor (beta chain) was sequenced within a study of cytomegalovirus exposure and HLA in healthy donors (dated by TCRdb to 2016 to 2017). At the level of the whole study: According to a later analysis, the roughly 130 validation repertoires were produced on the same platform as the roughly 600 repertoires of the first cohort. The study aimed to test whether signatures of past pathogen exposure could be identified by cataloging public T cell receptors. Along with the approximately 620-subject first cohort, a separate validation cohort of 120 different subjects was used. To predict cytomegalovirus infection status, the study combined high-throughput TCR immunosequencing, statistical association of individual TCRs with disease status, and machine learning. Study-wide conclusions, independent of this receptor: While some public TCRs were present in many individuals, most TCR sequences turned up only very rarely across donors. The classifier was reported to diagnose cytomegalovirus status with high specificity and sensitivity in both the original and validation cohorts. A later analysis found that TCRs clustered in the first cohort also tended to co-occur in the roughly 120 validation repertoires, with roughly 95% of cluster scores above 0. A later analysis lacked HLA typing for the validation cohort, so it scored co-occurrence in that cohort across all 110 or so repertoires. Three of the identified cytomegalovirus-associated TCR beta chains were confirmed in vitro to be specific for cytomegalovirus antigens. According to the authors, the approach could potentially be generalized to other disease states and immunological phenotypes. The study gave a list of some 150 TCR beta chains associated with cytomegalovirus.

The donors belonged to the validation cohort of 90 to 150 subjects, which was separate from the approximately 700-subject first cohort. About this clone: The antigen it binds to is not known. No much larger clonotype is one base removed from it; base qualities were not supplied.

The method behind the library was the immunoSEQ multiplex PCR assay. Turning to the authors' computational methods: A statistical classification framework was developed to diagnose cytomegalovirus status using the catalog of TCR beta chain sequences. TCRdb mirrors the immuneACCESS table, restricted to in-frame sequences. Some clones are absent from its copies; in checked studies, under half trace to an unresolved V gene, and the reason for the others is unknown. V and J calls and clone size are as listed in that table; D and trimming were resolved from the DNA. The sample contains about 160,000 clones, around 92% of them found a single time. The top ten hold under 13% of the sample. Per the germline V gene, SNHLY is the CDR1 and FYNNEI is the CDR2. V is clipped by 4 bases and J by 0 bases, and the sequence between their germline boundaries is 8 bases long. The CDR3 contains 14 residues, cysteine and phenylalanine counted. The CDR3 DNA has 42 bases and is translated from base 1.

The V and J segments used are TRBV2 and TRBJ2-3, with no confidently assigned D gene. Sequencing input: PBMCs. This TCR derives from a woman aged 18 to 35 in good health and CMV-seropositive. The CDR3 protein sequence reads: CASSVLESTDTQYF. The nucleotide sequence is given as TGTGCCAGCAGTGTTCTAGAGAGCACAGATACGCAGTATTTT.